The source of this T cell receptor beta chain is a study of T-cell memory formation after mild COVID-19. Study-level findings and limits: That cross-reactive memory joined was suggested by some responding clones appearing in pre-infection memory. A balance of CD4 and CD8 characterized clones contracting day 15 to 85, whereas later expanders leaned CD4+. Clones that contracted clustered mainly in CM and EM if CD4+ and in EMRA if CD8+.

With constant-segment primers, 5'RACE yielded cDNA libraries of TCR alpha and TCR beta that carried sample barcodes and UMIs. TCRdb ran MiXCR on the 5' RACE reads and lists one entry per CDR3 protein. The repertoire consists of hundreds of thousands of distinct CDR3 sequences, with about 20% occurring once and the leading ten covering about 8.4%. In germline, CDR1 is KGHDR, CDR2 SFDVKD. The ends were cut back, 2 bases at V and 11 bases at J, with 11 bases in the middle. The CDR3 contains 12 residues. This clonotype appeared a few times. Its antigen is unknown. This clonotype was sampled from an adult woman who had mild COVID-19 (a few samples of this study predate the infection). Cell type and time point are not known. Sequences were obtained from PBMCs or a T cell subset sorted from them (not recorded which). V is TRBV24-1 and J is TRBJ1-1; no reliable D call. The CDR3 nucleotides read TGTGCCACCAGTGATTCGAAGCGCCGGGCTTTCTTT. This translates into CATSDSKRRAFF.